This T cell receptor beta chain appears in the sequencing data of a study of T cells after posttransplantation cyclophosphamide. The data were produced by immunoSEQ multiplex PCR, yet TCRdb's version contains in-frame clones alone and is incomplete. The profile shows around 13,000 clones, approximately 83% of them singletons. Study conclusions and caveats: Donor-recipient repertoire similarity was low at 1-2 months, rising over year one.

As concerns this clone: What it binds is unknown.

V shed 3 bases and J shed 10 bases, with 18 bases lying between them. This CDR3 has 14 amino acids. CDR1 is MNHNS and CDR2 is SASEGT in the germline V gene. The receptor was isolated from a man aged 50-60 years in good health, CMV-negative, and a related stem cell transplant donor. This rearrangement joins TRBV6-1 to TRBJ1-2, with TRBD1 as a possible D gene (6 bases). Specimen: memory CD4+ T cells sorted from PBMCs. The CDR3 is CASSEGVTGQDYTF. The CDR3 nucleotides read TGTGCCAGCAGTGAGGGAGTGACAGGACAAGACTACACCTTC.